Described below is a single TCR beta chain sequence and its context. Antigen: not known. This CDR3 region has 14 residues. The V gene's germline CDR1 is SGHNT and CDR2 YENEEA. Trimming removed 4 bases from V and 5 bases from J, with 12 bases in between. These data originate in a study of graft-versus-host responses after intestinal transplantation. Sequencing was performed with immunoSEQ multiplex PCR; in TCRdb, only in-frame clones are kept and a portion is missing. The repertoire holds roughly 4,800 clones, with around three quarters as singletons. Study results and caveats: Those patients showing graft-donor T cell macrochimerism displayed high graft-versus-host to host-versus-graft clonal ratios in allografts. Recipient marrow contained GvH clones, some of which appeared first in ileum or blood.

The chain carries TRBV11-3 and TRBJ1-5; D ambiguous. The material sequenced was PBMCs, taken less than 550 days after intestinal transplant. The origin of this receptor is a human patient who received an intestinal transplant, so some T cells may come from the graft donor. The CDR3 DNA is TGTGCCAGCAGCTCCAGAAGAGGAGATCAGCCCCAGCATTTT. Amino acid sequence: CASSSRRGDQPQHF.